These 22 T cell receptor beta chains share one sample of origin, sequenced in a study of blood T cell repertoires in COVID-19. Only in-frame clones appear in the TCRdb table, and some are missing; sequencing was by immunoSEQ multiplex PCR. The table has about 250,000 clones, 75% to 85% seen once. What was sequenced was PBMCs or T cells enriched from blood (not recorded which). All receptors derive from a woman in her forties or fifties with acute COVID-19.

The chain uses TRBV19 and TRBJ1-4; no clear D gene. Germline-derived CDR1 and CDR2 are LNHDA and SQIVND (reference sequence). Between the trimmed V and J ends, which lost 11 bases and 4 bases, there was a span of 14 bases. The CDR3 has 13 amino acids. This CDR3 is CASGGRRNEKLFF. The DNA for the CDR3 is TGTGCCTCGGGAGGACGCCGTAATGAAAAACTGTTTTTT.

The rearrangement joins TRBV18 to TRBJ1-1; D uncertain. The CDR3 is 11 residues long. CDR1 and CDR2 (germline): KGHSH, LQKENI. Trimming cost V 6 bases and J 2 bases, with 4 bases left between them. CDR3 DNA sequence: TGTGCCAGCTCCGTTAACACTGAAGCTTTCTTT. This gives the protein CASSVNTEAFF.

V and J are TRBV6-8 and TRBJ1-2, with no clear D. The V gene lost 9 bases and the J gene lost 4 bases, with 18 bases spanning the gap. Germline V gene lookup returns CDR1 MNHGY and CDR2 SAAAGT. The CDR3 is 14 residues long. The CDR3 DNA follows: TGTGCCAGGAAGACCCGCCCAGGTGCCTATGGCTACACCTTC. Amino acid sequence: CARKTRPGAYGYTF.

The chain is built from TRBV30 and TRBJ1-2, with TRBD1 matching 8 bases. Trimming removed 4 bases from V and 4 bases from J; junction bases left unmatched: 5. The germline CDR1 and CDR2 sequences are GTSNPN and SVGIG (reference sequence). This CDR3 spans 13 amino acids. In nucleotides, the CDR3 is TGTGCCTGGACCCGGACAGGGAGCTATGGCTACACCTTC. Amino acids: CAWTRTGSYGYTF.

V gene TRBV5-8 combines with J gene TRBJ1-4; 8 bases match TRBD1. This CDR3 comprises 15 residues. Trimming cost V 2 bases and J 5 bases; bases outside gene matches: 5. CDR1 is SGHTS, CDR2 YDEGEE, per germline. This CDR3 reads CASSFSGTGNEKLFF. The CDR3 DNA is TGTGCCAGCAGCTTCAGTGGGACAGGCAATGAAAAACTGTTTTTT. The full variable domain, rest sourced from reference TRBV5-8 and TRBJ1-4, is EAGVTQSPTHLIKTRGQQATLRCSPISGHTSVYWYQQALGLGLQFLLWYDEGEERNRGNFPPRFSGRQFPNYSSELNVNALELEDSALYLCASSFSGTGNEKLFFGSGTQLSVL.

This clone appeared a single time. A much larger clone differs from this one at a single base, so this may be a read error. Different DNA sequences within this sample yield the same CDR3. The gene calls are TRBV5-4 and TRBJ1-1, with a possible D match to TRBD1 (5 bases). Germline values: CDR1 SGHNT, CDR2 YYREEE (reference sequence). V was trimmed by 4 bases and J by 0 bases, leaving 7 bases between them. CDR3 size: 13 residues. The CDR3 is CASSRRVNTEAFF. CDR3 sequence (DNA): TGTGCCAGCAGCCGCAGGGTGAACACTGAAGCTTTCTTT.

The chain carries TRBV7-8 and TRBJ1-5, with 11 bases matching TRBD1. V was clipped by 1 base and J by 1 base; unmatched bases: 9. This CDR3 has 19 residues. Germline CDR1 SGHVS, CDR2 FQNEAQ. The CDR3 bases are TGTGCCAGCAGCTTAGAAGGGACAGGGGGTCGGTGGAGCAATCAGCCCCAGCATTTT. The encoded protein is CASSLEGTGGRWSNQPQHF. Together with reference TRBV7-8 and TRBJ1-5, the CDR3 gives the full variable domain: GAGVSQSPRYKVAKRGQDVALRCDPISGHVSLFWYQQALGQGPEFLTYFQNEAQLDKSGLPSDRFFAERPEGSVSTLKIQRTQQEDSAVYLCASSLEGTGGRWSNQPQHFGDGTRLSIL.

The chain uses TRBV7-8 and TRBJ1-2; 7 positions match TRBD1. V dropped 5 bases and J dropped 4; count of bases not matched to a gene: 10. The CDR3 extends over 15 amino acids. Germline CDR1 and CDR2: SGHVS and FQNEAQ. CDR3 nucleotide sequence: TGTGCCAGCAGCCTCGGGGGACAGAAAGTCTATGGCTACACCTTC. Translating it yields CASSLGGQKVYGYTF.

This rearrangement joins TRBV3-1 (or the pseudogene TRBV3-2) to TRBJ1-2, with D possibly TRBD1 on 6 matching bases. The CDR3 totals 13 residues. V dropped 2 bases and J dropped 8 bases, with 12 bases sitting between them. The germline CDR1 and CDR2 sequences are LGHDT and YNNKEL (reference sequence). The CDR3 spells CASSQPTGSGYTF. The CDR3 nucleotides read TGTGCCAGCAGCCAACCTACAGGGTCCGGCTACACCTTC.

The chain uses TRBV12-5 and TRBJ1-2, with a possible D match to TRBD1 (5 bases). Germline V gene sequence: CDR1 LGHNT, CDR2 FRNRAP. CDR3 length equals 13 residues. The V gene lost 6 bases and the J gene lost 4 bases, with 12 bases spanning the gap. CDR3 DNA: TGTGCTAGTGGGGCGGGACCGAGCTATGGCTACACCTTC. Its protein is CASGAGPSYGYTF.

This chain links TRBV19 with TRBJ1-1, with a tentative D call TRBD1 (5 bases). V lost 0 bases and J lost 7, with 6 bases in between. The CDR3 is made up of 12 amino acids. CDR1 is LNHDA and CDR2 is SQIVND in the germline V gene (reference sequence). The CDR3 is CASSIDQGEAFF. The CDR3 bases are TGTGCCAGTAGTATAGATCAGGGTGAAGCTTTCTTT.

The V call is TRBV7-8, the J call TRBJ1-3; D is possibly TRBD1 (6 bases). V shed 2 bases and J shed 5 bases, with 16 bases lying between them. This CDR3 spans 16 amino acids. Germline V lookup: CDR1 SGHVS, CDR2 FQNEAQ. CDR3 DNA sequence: TGTGCCAGCAGCTTAAACAGGGCCGTGGCGAGAAACACCATATATTTT. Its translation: CASSLNRAVARNTIYF.

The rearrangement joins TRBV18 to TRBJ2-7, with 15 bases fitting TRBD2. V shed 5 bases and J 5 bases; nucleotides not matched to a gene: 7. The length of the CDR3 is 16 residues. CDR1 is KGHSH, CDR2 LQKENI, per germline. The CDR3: CASSRTSGGAGDEQYF. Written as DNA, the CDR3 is TGTGCCAGCTCAAGGACTAGCGGGGGGGCAGGGGACGAGCAGTACTTC.

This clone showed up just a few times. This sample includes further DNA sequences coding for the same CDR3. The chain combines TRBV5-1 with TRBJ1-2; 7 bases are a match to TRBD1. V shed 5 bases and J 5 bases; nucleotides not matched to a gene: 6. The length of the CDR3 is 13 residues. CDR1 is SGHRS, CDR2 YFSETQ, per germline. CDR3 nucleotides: TGCGCCAGCAGTTCCGGACAGGTTTATGGCTACACCTTC. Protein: CASSSGQVYGYTF.

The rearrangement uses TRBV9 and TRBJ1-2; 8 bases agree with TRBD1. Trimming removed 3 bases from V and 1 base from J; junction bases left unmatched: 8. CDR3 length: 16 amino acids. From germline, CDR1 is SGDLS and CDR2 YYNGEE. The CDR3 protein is CASSEGGTGYNYGYTF. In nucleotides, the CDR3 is TGTGCCAGCAGCGAGGGGGGGACAGGCTATAACTATGGCTACACCTTC.

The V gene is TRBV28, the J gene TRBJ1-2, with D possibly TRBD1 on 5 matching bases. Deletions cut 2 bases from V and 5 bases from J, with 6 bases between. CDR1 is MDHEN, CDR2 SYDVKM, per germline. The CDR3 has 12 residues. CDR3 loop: CASSLPGYGYTF. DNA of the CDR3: TGTGCCAGCAGTTTACCAGGGTATGGCTACACCTTC.

The CDR3 nucleotides read TGTGCCAGCAGCCCCACAGGGAATCAGCCCCAGCATTTT. It is translated as CASSPTGNQPQHF. The rearrangement joins TRBV6-5 to TRBJ1-5; D perhaps matches TRBD1 (6 bases). Trimming pared 6 bases from V and 4 bases from J, leaving 10 bases between. The CDR3 spans 13 residues. Per germline, CDR1 MNHEY and CDR2 SVGAGI.

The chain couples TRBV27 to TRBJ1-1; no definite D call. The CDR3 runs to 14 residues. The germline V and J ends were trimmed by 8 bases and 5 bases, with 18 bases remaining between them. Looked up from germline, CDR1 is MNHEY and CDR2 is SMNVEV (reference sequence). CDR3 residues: CASRGEAGRTEAFF. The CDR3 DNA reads TGTGCCAGCCGCGGGGAGGCAGGCCGGACTGAAGCTTTCTTT.

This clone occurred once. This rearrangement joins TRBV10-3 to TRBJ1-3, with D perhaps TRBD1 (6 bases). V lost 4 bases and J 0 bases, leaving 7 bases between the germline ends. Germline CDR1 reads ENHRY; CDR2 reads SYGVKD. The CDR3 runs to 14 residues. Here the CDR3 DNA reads TGTGCCATCAGTGCACAGGGCTCTGGAAACACCATATATTTT. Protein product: CAISAQGSGNTIYF.

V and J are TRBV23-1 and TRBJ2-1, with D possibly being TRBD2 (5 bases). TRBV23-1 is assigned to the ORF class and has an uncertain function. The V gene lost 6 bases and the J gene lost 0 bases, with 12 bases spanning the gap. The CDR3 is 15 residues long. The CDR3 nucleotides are TGCGCCAGCAGAAGGACTGATAGCTCCTACAATGAGCAGTTCTTC. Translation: CASRRTDSSYNEQFF.

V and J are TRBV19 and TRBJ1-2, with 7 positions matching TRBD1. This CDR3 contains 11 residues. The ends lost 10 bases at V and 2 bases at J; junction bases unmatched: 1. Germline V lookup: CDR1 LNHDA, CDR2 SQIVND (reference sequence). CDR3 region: CAIRGNYGYTF. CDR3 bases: TGTGCCATCAGGGGGAACTATGGCTACACCTTC.

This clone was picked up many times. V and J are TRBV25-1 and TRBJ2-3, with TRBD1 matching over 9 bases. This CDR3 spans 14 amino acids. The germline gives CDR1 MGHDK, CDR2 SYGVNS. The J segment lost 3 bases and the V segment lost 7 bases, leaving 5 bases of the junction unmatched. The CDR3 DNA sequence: TGTGCCAGCACCGGGACAGGGAGGACAGATACGCAGTATTTT. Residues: CASTGTGRTDTQYF.